The T cell receptor (beta chain) described here comes from a study of CD8 T cells in ankylosing spondylitis. TCRdb analysed the 5' RACE reads with MiXCR anew, one entry per CDR3 protein. This table has hundreds of thousands of distinct CDR3 sequences, 20% to 30% appearing once. Many counts were recorded for this clonotype. Input material: blood, either unsorted or a sorted T cell fraction (not recorded which). This TCR derives from a male donor with ankylosing spondylitis or in good health (not recorded which).

CDR3: CASSQARESYNEQFF. CDR3 in DNA: TGCGCCAGCAGCCAAGCACGGGAGAGCTACAATGAGCAGTTCTTC. The chain links TRBV4-3 to TRBJ2-1, with D tentatively TRBD2 (6 bases). The length of the CDR3 is 15 residues. Per the germline V gene, CDR1 is LGHNA and CDR2 is YSLEER. Trimming cost V 1 base and J 3 bases, with 10 bases left between them.